A single sample is the source of the 22 T cell receptor beta chains below, sequenced in a study of blood T cell repertoires in COVID-19. TCRdb's table, derived via immunoSEQ multiplex PCR, lists solely in-frame clones and lacks some. The table records under 250,000 clones, about three quarters of them present only once. The sample consisted of peripheral blood. The receptors here all came from a woman aged 65 to 85 with acute or convalescent COVID-19.

The chain is built from TRBV6-5 and TRBJ1-2; D possibly corresponds to TRBD1 (5 bases). Germline V gene sequence: CDR1 MNHEY, CDR2 SVGAGI. The CDR3 has 12 amino acids. V gave up 8 bases and J gave up 0 bases, with 7 bases separating them. The CDR3 DNA is TGTGCCAGCCAGGGTGCTAACTATGGCTACACCTTC. Its protein is CASQGANYGYTF.

V usage is TRBV24-1 and J usage is TRBJ2-1, with D possibly being TRBD1 (5 bases). Deletions cut 7 bases from V and 6 bases from J, with 21 bases between. Germline V lookup: CDR1 KGHDR, CDR2 SFDVKD. This CDR3 has 16 amino acids. The CDR3, as DNA: TGTGCCACCAGCTTAGGCCAGGGATTGTATAGCAATGAGCAGTTCTTC. This gives the protein CATSLGQGLYSNEQFF.

This clone was counted a few times. The chain links TRBV2 to TRBJ2-2, with a tentative D call TRBD2 (6 bases). Germline CDR1 reads SNHLY; CDR2 reads FYNNEI. There are 11 residues in the CDR3. Trimming cost V 6 bases and J 7 bases, with 6 bases left between them. The CDR3 DNA reads as TGTGCCAGCAGCGGGAGCGGGGAGCTGTTTTTT. It translates to CASSGSGELFF.

The CDR3 reads CASSLERRSGNTIYF. CDR3 DNA: TGTGCCAGCAGCTTAGAGAGGCGCTCTGGAAACACCATATATTTT. The chain joins TRBV7-2 to TRBJ1-3; D unclear. The CDR3 extends over 15 amino acids. V was trimmed by 1 base and J by 0 bases, leaving 7 bases between them. In germline, CDR1 is SGHTA, CDR2 FQGNSA.

This clone was counted a few times. The chain combines TRBV5-1 with TRBJ2-3; 11 bases line up with TRBD2. V was clipped by 0 bases and J by 1 base; unmatched bases: 4. The CDR3 consists of 17 residues. Germline V gene data show CDR1 as SGHRS and CDR2 as YFSETQ. The CDR3 DNA is TGCGCCAGCAGCTTGGCCTCGACTAGCGGGGGCACAGATACGCAGTATTTT. Amino acids: CASSLASTSGGTDTQYF. The full variable domain, rest sourced from reference TRBV5-1 and TRBJ2-3, is KAGVTQTPRYLIKTRGQQVTLSCSPISGHRSVSWYQQTPGQGLQFLFEYFSETQRNKGNFPGRFSGRQFSNSRSEMNVSTLELGDSALYLCASSLASTSGGTDTQYFGPGTRLTVL.

The chain has TRBV10-3 and TRBJ1-2; D is perhaps TRBD1 (5 bases). This CDR3 has 13 amino acids. Germline loops: CDR1 ENHRY, CDR2 SYGVKD. Trimming stripped 3 bases from V and 4 bases from J, with 9 bases between. Written as DNA, the CDR3 is TGTGCCATCAGTGATCGGACATCCTATGGCTACACCTTC. Its translation is CAISDRTSYGYTF.

This clone was counted only a few times. The rearrangement links TRBV5-1 to TRBJ2-1; 9 bases align to TRBD2. This CDR3 comprises 17 residues. V was pared by 0 bases and J by 4 bases, with 8 bases of the junction left unmatched. The germline V gene encodes CDR1 SGHRS and CDR2 YFSETQ. CDR3 protein: CASSLGAVTSGYNEQFF. CDR3 coding DNA: TGCGCCAGCAGCTTGGGGGCCGTGACTAGCGGTTACAATGAGCAGTTCTTC.

This chain uses TRBV29-1 with TRBJ1-2; TRBD1 matches 7 bases. This CDR3 has 12 amino acids. With 6 bases clipped from V and 4 bases from J, the junction kept 5 bases outside the gene matches. Germline CDR1 reads SQVTM; CDR2 reads ANQGSEA. This CDR3 is CSVLTGTYGYTF. The DNA for the CDR3 is TGCAGCGTCTTGACAGGGACCTATGGCTACACCTTC.

This clone was counted only a few times. The V and J genes are TRBV12-1 and TRBJ1-1; no check of the table's D call, TRBD1, against the DNA was made. TRBV12-1 is a known pseudogene. CDR3 length equals 12 residues. DNA of the CDR3: TGTGCCAGCAGCGGTCCAGAAACTGAAGCTTTCTTT. This codes for CASSGPETEAFF.

This chain connects TRBV6-5 to TRBJ1-2, with TRBD1 identical over 8 bases. CDR1 MNHEY and CDR2 SVGAGI come from the germline V gene. The CDR3 contains 15 residues. J lost 7 bases, V lost 2 bases, and 9 bases had no gene match. CDR3: CASSYRGGQGGGYTF. The CDR3 bases are TGTGCCAGCAGTTACCGAGGAGGACAGGGCGGTGGCTACACCTTC.

This sequence joins TRBV29-1 and TRBJ2-7; D remains unclear. This CDR3 region has 13 residues. CDR1 and CDR2 from the germline V gene are SQVTM and ANQGSEA. V was pared by 6 bases and J by 4 bases, with 16 bases between. CDR3 bases: TGCAGCGTCGTAAAGTCCGTCGGGTACGAGCAGTACTTC. Translation: CSVVKSVGYEQYF.

V and J are TRBV3-1 (or the pseudogene TRBV3-2) and TRBJ1-6; unclear D gene. This CDR3 is built from 15 residues. The V end was cut by 2 bases, the J end by 7 bases, with 12 bases between. Per the germline V gene, CDR1 is LGHDT and CDR2 is YNNKEL (reference sequence). The CDR3 here is CASSQRTGINSPLHF. The CDR3 DNA reads TGTGCCAGCAGCCAACGGACCGGGATAAATTCACCCCTCCACTTT.

The chain carries TRBV10-3 and TRBJ2-7; weak D call: TRBD1 (6 bases). This CDR3 region has 13 residues. Germline loops: CDR1 ENHRY, CDR2 SYGVKD. V was shortened by 10 bases and J by 6 bases, with 19 bases between the two germline ends. The CDR3 loop reads CATTTQGTGEQYF. In DNA form, the CDR3 reads TGTGCCACCACGACACAGGGAACGGGCGAGCAGTACTTC.

This chain connects TRBV5-1 to TRBJ2-3; 8 bases map to TRBD2. The CDR3 covers 14 residues. Unmatched junction bases numbered 4, after V lost 4 bases and J lost 3 bases. Germline CDR1 reads SGHRS; CDR2 reads YFSETQ. The CDR3 DNA reads TGCGCCAGCAGCCCGGGACTAGAGACAGATACGCAGTATTTT. Its protein product is CASSPGLETDTQYF.

The V and J genes are TRBV5-1 and TRBJ2-3; TRBD2 aligns across 7 bases. The length of the CDR3 is 15 residues. Germline CDR1 and CDR2: SGHRS and YFSETQ. V shed 5 bases, J shed 10 bases, and the junction held 16 bases outside the gene matches. CDR3 residues: CASRQDQRGLGAQYF. The CDR3 DNA reads as TGCGCCAGCAGGCAGGACCAGCGGGGATTGGGGGCGCAGTATTTT. The whole variable domain, filled in from reference TRBV5-1 and TRBJ2-3, reads KAGVTQTPRYLIKTRGQQVTLSCSPISGHRSVSWYQQTPGQGLQFLFEYFSETQRNKGNFPGRFSGRQFSNSRSEMNVSTLELGDSALYLCASRQDQRGLGAQYFGPGTRLTVL.

This clone was found a few times. The chain employs TRBV30 and TRBJ2-5, with 11 bases fitting TRBD1. The V segment lost 1 base and the J segment 2 bases; nucleotides outside the gene matches: 3. This CDR3 is built from 15 residues. The germline CDR1 and CDR2 sequences are GTSNPN and SVGIG (reference sequence). The CDR3 region is CAWSGGTGGQETQYF. The CDR3 nucleotides are TGTGCCTGGAGTGGGGGGACAGGGGGACAAGAGACCCAGTACTTC. Based on the CDR3 plus reference TRBV30 and TRBJ2-5, the full variable domain is SQTIHQWPATLVQPVGSPLSLECTVEGTSNPNLYWYRQAAGRGLQLLFYSVGIGQISSEVPQNLSASRPQDRQFILSSKKLLLSDSGFYLCAWSGGTGGQETQYFGPGTRLLVL.

The rearrangement joins TRBV27 to TRBJ2-1; D may be TRBD2 (7 bases). The CDR3 extends over 15 amino acids. The ends were cut back, 2 bases at V and 14 bases at J, with 22 bases in the middle. Germline V CDR1 and CDR2: MNHEY, SMNVEV (reference sequence). The CDR3 here is CASSLSTGYRGGKFF. CDR3 nucleotides: TGTGCCAGCAGTTTAAGTACCGGCTACCGCGGGGGCAAGTTCTTC.

CDR3 coding DNA: TGTGCCAGCAGTCCTCTAGGACAGGGGTTTTACGAGCAGTACTTC. Amino acid sequence: CASSPLGQGFYEQYF. J is TRBJ2-7 and V is TRBV7-9; 9 nucleotides match TRBD1. Germline V lookup: CDR1 SEHNR, CDR2 FQNEAQ (reference sequence). Losses at the gene ends were 6 bases for V and 4 bases for J; bases not matched to a gene: 10. The CDR3 runs to 15 residues.

The chain links TRBV5-8 to TRBJ2-2; D is possibly TRBD2 (5 bases). The germline gives CDR1 SGHTS, CDR2 YDEGEE. There are 15 residues in the CDR3. V was cut by 5 bases and J by 4 bases, with 15 bases left in between. CDR3 region: CASSLRTGITGELFF. The CDR3 DNA is TGTGCCAGCAGTCTGAGGACGGGGATCACCGGGGAGCTGTTTTTT.

The gene calls are TRBV2 and TRBJ2-2; tentatively, D is TRBD1 (5 bases). Germline CDR1 reads SNHLY; CDR2 reads FYNNEI. CDR3 size: 13 residues. Trimming removed 7 bases at V and 4 bases at J, with 10 bases between. The CDR3 DNA follows: TGTGCCAGCACCCAGGGCGTCACCGGGGAGCTGTTTTTT. This gives the protein CASTQGVTGELFF.

The J gene is TRBJ2-1, the V gene TRBV19; 7 bases align to TRBD2. CDR3 length: 14 residues. The V gene end was trimmed by 1 base and the J gene end by 5 bases; junction bases not matched to a gene: 2. CDR1 is LNHDA and CDR2 is SQIVND in the germline V gene (reference sequence). This CDR3 is CASSIGLANNEQFF. CDR3 bases: TGTGCCAGTAGTATAGGACTAGCCAACAATGAGCAGTTCTTC.

The V gene is TRBV20-1, the J gene TRBJ1-6; 7 positions agree with TRBD1. The CDR3 extends over 16 amino acids. Trimming took 3 bases from V and 3 from J; bases not matched to a gene: 8. Germline V gives CDR1 DFQATT, CDR2 SNEGSKA (reference sequence). CDR3 region: CSASVSGQIYNSPLHF. The CDR3 DNA reads TGCAGTGCTAGTGTATCGGGACAGATCTATAATTCACCCCTCCACTTT.